This TCR beta chain was observed in a study of cytomegalovirus exposure and HLA in healthy donors. Germline loops: CDR1 SGHTS, CDR2 YDEGEE. This CDR3 contains 14 residues. The trim removed 4 bases at V and 5 bases at J, leaving 4 bases unmatched. To note about this clone: Its cognate antigen is unknown.

TCRdb's table, derived via immunoSEQ multiplex PCR, lists solely in-frame clones and lacks some. Among 95,000 to 150,000 clones listed, 70% to 90% were seen once. Study outcomes and limitations: It was 150 or so TCR beta chains that were listed as cytomegalovirus-associated.

Sequenced input: PBMCs. V gene TRBV5-8 combines with J gene TRBJ2-3; 10 positions match TRBD2. The receptor's source is a woman between 18 and 29 years old in good health and CMV-seronegative. In DNA, the CDR3 is TGTGCCAGCAGCCCCCGACTAGCGGGAGATACGCAGTATTTT. Translating it yields CASSPRLAGDTQYF.